Listed here is a single TCR beta chain. Antigen unknown. Researchers ran the PCR with 60 Vbeta and 13 Jbeta primers. TCRdb's copy holds only in-frame clones and misses some; the assay was immunoSEQ multiplex PCR. This table holds fewer than 80,000 clones, under 70% found once. This record comes from a study of cytomegalovirus exposure and HLA in healthy donors. As for the study in general: Unique TCRs numbering about 85 million, obtained from HLA-typed donors, made up an early data release.

Germline assignment: CDR1 MNHEY and CDR2 SVGAGI. The CDR3 is 13 amino acids. Germline trimming cut 10 bases from V and 5 bases from J; bases unmatched to any gene: 11. Whole-study findings and limits: The likely origin of a cluster of highly shared sequence variants was a sequencing artifact. In the analysis, some V segments, TRBV6-2 and TRBV6-3 included, were excluded as indistinguishable. Using a false discovery rate of 0.05, a later analysis showed that 16,951 TCR beta sequences were associated with HLA alleles.

The TCR sequence derives from a woman aged 45-65 years in good health and CMV-seropositive. Material: PBMCs. The V gene is TRBV6-5, the J gene TRBJ2-7; TRBD2 agrees at 7 bases. DNA of the CDR3: TGTGCCACCCGAGCGGGACCTCGCCACGAGCAGTACGTC. As protein: CATRAGPRHEQYV.